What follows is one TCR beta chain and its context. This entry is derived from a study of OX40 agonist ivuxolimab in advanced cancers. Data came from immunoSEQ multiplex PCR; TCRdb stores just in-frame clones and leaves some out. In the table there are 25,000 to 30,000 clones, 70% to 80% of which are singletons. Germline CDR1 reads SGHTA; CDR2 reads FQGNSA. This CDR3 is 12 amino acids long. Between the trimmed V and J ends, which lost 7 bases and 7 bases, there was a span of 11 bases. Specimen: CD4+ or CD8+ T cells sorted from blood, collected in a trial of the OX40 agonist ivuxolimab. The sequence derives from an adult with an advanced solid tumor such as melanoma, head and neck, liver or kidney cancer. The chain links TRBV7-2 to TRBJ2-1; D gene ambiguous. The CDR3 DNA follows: TGTGCCAGCACCTTGGGTAGAAATGAGCAGTTCTTC. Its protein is CASTLGRNEQFF.